This T cell receptor beta chain was sequenced in a study of cytomegalovirus exposure and HLA in healthy donors. Study-wide results and caveats: Exclusion applied to some V segments, including TRBV6-2 and TRBV6-3, as they were indistinguishable. The authors later linked a missense DCLRE1C variant to TCR beta V- and J-gene trimming.

Both 60 Vbeta primers and 13 Jbeta primers went into the PCR. In the study's own analysis: The authors later counted 70 million to 85 million unique TCR beta chains, about 11 million of them shared. Profiling relied on immunoSEQ multiplex PCR, and the TCRdb table lists in-frame clones only, not all of them. D and trimming come from the DNA, and the V and J calls and clone size come from that table. The sample lists roughly 75,000 clones, approximately 80% occurring once. CDR1 SEHNR and CDR2 FQNEAQ come from the germline V gene (reference sequence). V shed 1 base and J shed 0 bases, with 10 bases lying between them. CDR3 size: 15 residues. A word on this clone: Its antigen remains unidentified.

This chain joins TRBV7-9 and TRBJ2-7; D gene unclear. The specimen was PBMCs. The TCR sequence derives from an older man in good health and CMV-seropositive. CDR3 DNA: TGTGCCAGCAGCTTAGGGCTGTCGTACTCCTACGAGCAGTACTTC. Its translation is CASSLGLSYSYEQYF.